This T cell receptor (beta chain) is drawn from a study of blood T cell repertoires in COVID-19. Study information: Samples taken during acute and convalescent COVID-19 were collected in the United States, Italy and Spain. The analysed material was cDNA or gDNA that came from T cells, B-cell-depleted T cells, or PBMCs.

The data were produced by immunoSEQ multiplex PCR, yet TCRdb's version contains in-frame clones alone and is incomplete. The sample holds roughly 250,000 clones, around 88% seen once. This study enrolled people aged about 18 to 90 from 20 to 25 US geographic areas. In assigning cohorts, the study relied on participant-reported clinical history. The V gene's germline CDR1 is SQVTM and CDR2 ANQGSEA. Trimming took off 6 bases at V and 4 bases at J, with 15 bases between the two ends. The CDR3 length is 13 residues. The chain joins TRBV29-1 to TRBJ1-1, with D perhaps TRBD1 (6 bases). The specimen was PBMCs or T cells enriched from blood (not recorded which). The sequence was collected from a woman aged 40 to 50 with acute COVID-19. The CDR3 DNA reads as TGCAGCGTGTCGCGGGGGCGCGTCACTGAAGCTTTCTTT. Protein product: CSVSRGRVTEAFF.